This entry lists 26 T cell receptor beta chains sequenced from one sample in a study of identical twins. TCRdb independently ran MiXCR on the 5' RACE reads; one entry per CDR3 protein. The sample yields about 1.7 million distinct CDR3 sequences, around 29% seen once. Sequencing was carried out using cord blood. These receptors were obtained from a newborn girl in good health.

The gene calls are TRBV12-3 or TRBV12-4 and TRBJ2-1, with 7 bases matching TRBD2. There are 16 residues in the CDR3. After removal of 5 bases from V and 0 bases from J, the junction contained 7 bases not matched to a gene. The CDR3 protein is CASSPSGKISYNEQFF. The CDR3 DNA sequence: TGTGCCAGCAGTCCGAGCGGGAAAATCTCCTACAATGAGCAGTTCTTC.

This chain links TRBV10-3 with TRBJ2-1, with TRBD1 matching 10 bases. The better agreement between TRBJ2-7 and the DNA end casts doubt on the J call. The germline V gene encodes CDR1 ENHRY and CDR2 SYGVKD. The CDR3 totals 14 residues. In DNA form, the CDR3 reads TGTGCCATCAGTGGACAGGGGGCCTACAATGAGCAGTACTTC. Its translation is CAISGQGAYNEQYF.

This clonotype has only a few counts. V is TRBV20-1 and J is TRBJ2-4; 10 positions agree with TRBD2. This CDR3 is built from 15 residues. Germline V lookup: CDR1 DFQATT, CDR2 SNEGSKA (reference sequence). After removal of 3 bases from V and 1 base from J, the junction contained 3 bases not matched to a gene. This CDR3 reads CSARLTSGAKNIQYF. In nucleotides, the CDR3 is TGCAGTGCTAGGTTGACTAGCGGGGCCAAAAACATTCAGTACTTC.

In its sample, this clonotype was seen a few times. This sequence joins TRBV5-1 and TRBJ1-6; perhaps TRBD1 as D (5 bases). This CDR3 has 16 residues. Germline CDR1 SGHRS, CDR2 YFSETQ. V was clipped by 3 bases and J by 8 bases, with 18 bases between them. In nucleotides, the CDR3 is TGCGCCAGCAGCTCCACAGGAGGCCTGGGAGATTCACCCCTCCACTTT. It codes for CASSSTGGLGDSPLHF.

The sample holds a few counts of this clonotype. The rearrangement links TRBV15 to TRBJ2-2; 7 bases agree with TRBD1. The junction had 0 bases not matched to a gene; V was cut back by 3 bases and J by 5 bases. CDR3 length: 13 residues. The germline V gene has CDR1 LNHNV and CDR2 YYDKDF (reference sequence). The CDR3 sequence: CATSRTGTGELFF. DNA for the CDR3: TGTGCCACCAGCAGGACAGGGACCGGGGAGCTGTTTTTT. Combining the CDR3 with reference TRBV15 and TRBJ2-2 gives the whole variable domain DAMVIQNPRYQVTQFGKPVTLSCSQTLNHNVMYWYQQKSSQAPKLLFHYYDKDFNNEADTPDNFQSRRPNTSFCFLDIRSPGLGDTAMYLCATSRTGTGELFFGEGSRLTVL.

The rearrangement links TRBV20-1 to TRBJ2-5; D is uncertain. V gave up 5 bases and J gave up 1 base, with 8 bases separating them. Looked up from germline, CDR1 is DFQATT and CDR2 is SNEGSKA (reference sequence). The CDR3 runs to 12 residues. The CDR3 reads CSAPSVQETQYF. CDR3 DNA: TGCAGTGCTCCCAGTGTCCAAGAGACCCAGTACTTC.

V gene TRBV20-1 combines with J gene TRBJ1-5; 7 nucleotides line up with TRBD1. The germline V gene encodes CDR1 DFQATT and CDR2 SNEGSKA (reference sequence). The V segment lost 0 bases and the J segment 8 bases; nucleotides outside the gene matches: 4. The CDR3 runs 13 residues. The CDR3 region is CSARDDRDKPQHF. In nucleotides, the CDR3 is TGCAGTGCTAGAGATGACAGGGATAAGCCCCAGCATTTT.

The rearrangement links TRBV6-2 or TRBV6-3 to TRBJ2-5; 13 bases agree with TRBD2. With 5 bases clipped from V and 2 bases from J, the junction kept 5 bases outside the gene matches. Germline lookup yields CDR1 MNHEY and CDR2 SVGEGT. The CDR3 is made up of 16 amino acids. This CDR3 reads CASSPMGLAGQETQYF. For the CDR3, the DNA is TGTGCCAGCAGTCCTATGGGACTAGCGGGACAAGAGACCCAGTACTTC.

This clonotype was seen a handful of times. The CDR3 protein is CASGSGEHANQETQYF. The CDR3, as DNA: TGTGCTAGTGGTTCCGGCGAACATGCCAATCAAGAGACCCAGTACTTC. The chain links TRBV12-5 to TRBJ2-5; D call uncertain. Trimming cost V 4 bases and J 2 bases, with 17 bases left between them. The CDR3 totals 16 residues. CDR1 is LGHNT, CDR2 FRNRAP, per germline.

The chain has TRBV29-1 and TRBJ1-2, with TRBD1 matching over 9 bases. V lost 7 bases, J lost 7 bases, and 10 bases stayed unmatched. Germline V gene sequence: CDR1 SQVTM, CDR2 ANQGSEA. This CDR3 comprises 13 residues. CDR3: CSGVQGAFGGYTF. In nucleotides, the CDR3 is TGCAGCGGGGTACAGGGGGCGTTTGGTGGCTACACCTTC.

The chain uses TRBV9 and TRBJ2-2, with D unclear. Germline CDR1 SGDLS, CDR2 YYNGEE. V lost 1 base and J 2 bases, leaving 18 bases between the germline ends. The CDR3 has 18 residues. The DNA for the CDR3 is TGTGCCAGCAGCGTAAAGCACATCCATCTCCCCAACACCGGGGAGCTGTTTTTT. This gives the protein CASSVKHIHLPNTGELFF.

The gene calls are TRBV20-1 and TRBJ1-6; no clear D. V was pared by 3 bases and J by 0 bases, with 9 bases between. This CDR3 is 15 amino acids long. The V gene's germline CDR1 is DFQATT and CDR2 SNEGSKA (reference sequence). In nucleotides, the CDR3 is TGCAGTGCTAGTACGTGGGGCTCCTATAATTCACCCCTCCACTTT. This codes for CSASTWGSYNSPLHF.

This CDR3 reads CSARVGTGPDTQYF. The CDR3 coding sequence is TGCAGTGCTAGAGTGGGGACAGGGCCAGATACGCAGTATTTT. J is TRBJ2-3 and V is TRBV20-1; TRBD1 agrees at 9 bases. The trim removed 1 base at V and 4 bases at J, leaving 3 bases unmatched. The germline V gene has CDR1 DFQATT and CDR2 SNEGSKA (reference sequence). The CDR3 totals 14 residues.

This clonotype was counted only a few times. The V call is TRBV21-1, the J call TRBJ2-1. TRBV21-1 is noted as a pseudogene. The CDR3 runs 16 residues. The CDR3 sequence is CASSKDFTTRANEQFF. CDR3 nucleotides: TGTGCCAGCAGCAAAGATTTCACTACTCGGGCCAATGAGCAGTTCTTC.

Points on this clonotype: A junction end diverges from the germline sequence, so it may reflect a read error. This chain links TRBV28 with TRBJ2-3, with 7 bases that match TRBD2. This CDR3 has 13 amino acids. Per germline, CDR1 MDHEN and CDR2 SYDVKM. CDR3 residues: CARSFLAADTQYF. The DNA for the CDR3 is TGTGCCAGAAGTTTCCTAGCGGCAGATACGCAGTATTTT.

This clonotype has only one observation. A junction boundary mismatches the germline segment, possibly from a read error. In DNA form, the CDR3 reads TGTGCCAGCAGCCTCCGGACTAGCGGGGGCCACTACAATGGGCAGTTCTTC. Translation gives CASSLRTSGGHYNGQFF. The rearrangement links TRBV9 to TRBJ2-1; 13 bases line up with TRBD2. The germline gives CDR1 SGDLS, CDR2 YYNGEE. This CDR3 comprises 17 residues.

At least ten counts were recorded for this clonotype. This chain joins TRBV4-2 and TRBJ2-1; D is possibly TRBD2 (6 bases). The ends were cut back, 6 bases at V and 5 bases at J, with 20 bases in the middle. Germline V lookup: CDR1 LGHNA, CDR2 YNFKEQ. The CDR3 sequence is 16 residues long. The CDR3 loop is CASSRDTGRGNNEQFF. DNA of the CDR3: TGTGCCAGCAGTCGAGATACGGGGCGGGGCAACAATGAGCAGTTCTTC.

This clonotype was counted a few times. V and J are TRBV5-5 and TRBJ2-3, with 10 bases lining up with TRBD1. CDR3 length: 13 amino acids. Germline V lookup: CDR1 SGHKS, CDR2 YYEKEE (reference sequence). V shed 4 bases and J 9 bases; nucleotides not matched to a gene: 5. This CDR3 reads CASSTDRGLTQYF. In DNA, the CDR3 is TGTGCCAGCAGCACAGACAGGGGGCTGACGCAGTATTTT.

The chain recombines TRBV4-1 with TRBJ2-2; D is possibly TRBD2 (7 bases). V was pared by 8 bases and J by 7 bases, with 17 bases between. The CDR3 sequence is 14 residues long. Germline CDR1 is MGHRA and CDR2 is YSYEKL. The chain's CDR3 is CASGAGASSGELFF. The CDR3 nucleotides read TGCGCCAGCGGGGCGGGGGCAAGTAGCGGGGAGCTGTTTTTT.

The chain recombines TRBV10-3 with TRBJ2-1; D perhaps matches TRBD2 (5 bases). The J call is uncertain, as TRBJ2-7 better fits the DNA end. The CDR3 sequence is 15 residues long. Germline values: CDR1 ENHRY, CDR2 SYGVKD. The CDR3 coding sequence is TGTGCCACCAACCTAGCTGGGAGCTCCTACAATGAGCAGTACTTC. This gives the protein CATNLAGSSYNEQYF.

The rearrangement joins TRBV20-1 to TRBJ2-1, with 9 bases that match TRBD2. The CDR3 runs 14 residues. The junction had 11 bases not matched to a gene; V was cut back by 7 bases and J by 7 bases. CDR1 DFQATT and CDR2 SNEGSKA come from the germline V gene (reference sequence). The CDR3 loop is CSGGELAGKNEQFF. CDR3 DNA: TGCAGTGGGGGAGAGCTAGCGGGGAAGAATGAGCAGTTCTTC.

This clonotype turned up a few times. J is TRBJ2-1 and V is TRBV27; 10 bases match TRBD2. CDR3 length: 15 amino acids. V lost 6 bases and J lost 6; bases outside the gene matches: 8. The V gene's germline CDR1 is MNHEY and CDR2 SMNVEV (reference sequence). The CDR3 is CASSHGTSEGNEQFF. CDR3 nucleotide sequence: TGTGCCAGCAGCCATGGGACTAGCGAAGGCAATGAGCAGTTCTTC.

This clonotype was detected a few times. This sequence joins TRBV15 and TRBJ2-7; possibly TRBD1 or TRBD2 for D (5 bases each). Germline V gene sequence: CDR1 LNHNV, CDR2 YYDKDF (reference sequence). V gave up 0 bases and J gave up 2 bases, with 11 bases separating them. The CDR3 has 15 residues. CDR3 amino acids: CATSRDRGTAYEQYF. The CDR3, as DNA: TGTGCCACCAGCAGAGATCGAGGGACGGCCTACGAGCAGTACTTC.

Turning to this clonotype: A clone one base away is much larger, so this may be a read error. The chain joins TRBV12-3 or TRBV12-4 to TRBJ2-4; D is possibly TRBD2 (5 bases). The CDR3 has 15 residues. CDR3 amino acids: CASNLLGGAKNIQYF. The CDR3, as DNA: TGTGCCAGCAATTTACTCGGCGGGGCCAAAAACATTCAGTACTTC.

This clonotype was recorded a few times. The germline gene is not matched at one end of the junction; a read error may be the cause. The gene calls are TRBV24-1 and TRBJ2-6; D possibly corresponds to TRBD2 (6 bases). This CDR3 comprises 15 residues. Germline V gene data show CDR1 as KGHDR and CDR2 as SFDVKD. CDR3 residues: CATSVGGTGTNVLTF. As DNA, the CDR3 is TGTGCCACCAGTGTTGGAGGGACTGGGACCAACGTCCTGACTTTC.

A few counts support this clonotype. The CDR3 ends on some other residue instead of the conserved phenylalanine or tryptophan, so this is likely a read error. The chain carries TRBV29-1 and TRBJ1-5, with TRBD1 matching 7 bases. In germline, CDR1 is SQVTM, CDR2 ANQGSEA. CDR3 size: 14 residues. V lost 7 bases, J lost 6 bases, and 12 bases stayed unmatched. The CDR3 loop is CSGSQGGPGQPQHS. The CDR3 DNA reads TGCAGCGGATCCCAAGGGGGCCCGGGTCAGCCCCAGCATTCT.